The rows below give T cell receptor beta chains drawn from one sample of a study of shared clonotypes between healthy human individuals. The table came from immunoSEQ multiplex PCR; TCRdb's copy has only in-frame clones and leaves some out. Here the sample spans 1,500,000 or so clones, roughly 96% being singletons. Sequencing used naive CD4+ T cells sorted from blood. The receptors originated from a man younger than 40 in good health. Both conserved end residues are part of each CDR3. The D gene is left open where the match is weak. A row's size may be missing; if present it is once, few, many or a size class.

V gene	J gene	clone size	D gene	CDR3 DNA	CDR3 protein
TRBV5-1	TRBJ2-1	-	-	TGCGCCAGCAGCTCCGTCGGGCGGTCAGAGCCCGACGGTGGGTTTCAGTTCTTC	CASSSVGRSEPDGGFQFF
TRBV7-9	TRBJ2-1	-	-	TGTGCCAGCAGCTTAGTACCCCGAATGGGGAATGAGCAGTTCTTC	CASSLVPRMGNEQFF
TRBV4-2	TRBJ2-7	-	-	TGTGCCAGCAGCCAAGCAGAAGGACCAGACTACGAGCAGTACTTC	CASSQAEGPDYEQYF
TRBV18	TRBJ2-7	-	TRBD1	TGTGCCAGCTCACCTACCGGGACAGGGAGGGGCGAGCAGTACTTC	CASSPTGTGRGEQYF
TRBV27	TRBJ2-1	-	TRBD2	TGTGCCAGCAGTTTAGGGGCTAGCGGGAGGACAGTATATGAGCAGTTCTTC	CASSLGASGRTVYEQFF
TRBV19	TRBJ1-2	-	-	TGTGCCAGTAATACCGGGACAAAAAAGAGGGGCTACACCTTC	CASNTGTKKRGYTF
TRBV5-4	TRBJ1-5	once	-	TGTGCCAGCCAGGGGCCCGGCACAGCCCAGCATTTT	CASQGPGTAQHF
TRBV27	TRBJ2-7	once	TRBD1	TGTGCCAGCAGGAGACAGGGGATCGGCTACGAGCAGTACTTC	CASRRQGIGYEQYF
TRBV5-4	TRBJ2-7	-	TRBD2	TGTGCCAGCAGCTTGGAACTAGCGGGACCTGTGCAGTACTTC	CASSLELAGPVQYF
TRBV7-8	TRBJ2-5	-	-	TGTGCCAGCAGCCCACAGGAGGAAGAGACCCAGTACTTC	CASSPQEEETQYF
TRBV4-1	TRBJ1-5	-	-	TGCGCCAGCAGCCAAACAGACGGAGATAGCAATCAGCCCCAGCATTTT	CASSQTDGDSNQPQHF
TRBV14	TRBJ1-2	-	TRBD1	TGTGCCAGCAGCTTCCCGGGACAGGTCTTGGGTGGCTACACCTTC	CASSFPGQVLGGYTF
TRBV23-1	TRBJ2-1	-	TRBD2	TGCGCCAGCAGTCAATCCAGCGGGAGATCGAATGAGCAGTTCTTC	CASSQSSGRSNEQFF
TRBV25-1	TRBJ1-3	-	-	TGTGCCAGCAGCAAAGGTGGAAACACCATATATTTT	CASSKGGNTIYF
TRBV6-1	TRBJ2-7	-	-	TGTGCCAGCAGTGTAAGCACCCTGAGGGAGCAGTACTTC	CASSVSTLREQYF
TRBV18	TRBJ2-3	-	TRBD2	TGTGCCAGCTCACCCACTAGCGGTCGCACAGATACGCAGTATTTT	CASSPTSGRTDTQYF
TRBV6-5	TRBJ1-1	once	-	TGTGCCAGCAGGAAGAACACTGAAGCTTTCTTT	CASRKNTEAFF
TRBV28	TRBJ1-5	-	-	TGTGCCAGCAGGAGGACGTCCGATCAGCCCCAGCATTTT	CASRRTSDQPQHF
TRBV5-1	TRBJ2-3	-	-	TGCGCCAGCCGCGGGGATCAAAATTCAGATACGCAGTATTTT	CASRGDQNSDTQYF
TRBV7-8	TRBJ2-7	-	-	TGTGCCAGCAGCTTAGAGGGCAGGGAGAACTACGAGCAGTACTTC	CASSLEGRENYEQYF
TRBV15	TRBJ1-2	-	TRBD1	TGTGCCACCAGCGGCCGGGACAGGGGTGACTATGGCTACACCTTC	CATSGRDRGDYGYTF
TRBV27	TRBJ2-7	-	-	TGTGCCAGCAGTTTATGTGTATGTGGTCTTTATTTGGGGTACGAGCAGTACTTC	CASSLCVCGLYLGYEQYF
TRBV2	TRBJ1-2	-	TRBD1	TGTGCCAGCTGGACAGGATACTATGGCTACACCTTC	CASWTGYYGYTF
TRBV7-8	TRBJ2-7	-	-	TGTGCCAGCAGCCCACAGGGCGTTAGCTCCTACGAGCAGTACTTC	CASSPQGVSSYEQYF
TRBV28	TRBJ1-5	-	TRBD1	TGTGCCAGCAGTCTCAGGACAGGGGCGTATAGCAATCAGCCCCAGCATTTT	CASSLRTGAYSNQPQHF
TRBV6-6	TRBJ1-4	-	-	TGTGCCAGCTCAGGGGTCGGTAATGAAAAACTGTTTTTT	CASSGVGNEKLFF
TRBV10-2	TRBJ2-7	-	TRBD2	TGCGCCAGCAACCCGGGACTAGCGGGAGGGCCTTATTCCAACGAGCAGTACTTC	CASNPGLAGGPYSNEQYF
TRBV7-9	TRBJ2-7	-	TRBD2	TGTGCCAGCAGCCCCCGCCGGGGGGGTAGCGGGAGCTCCTACGAGCAGTACTTC	CASSPRRGGSGSSYEQYF
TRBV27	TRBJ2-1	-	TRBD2	TGTGCCAGCCTAAGGACTAGCGGGACCCCCTGGACGGGGGAGCAGTTCTTC	CASLRTSGTPWTGEQFF
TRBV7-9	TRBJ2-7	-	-	TGTGCCAGCAGCCGGGTGGGCGACAACTACGAGCAGTACTTC	CASSRVGDNYEQYF
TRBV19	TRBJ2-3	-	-	TGTGCCAGTAGCGGGCTTGGGGCTAGCACAGATACGCAGTATTTT	CASSGLGASTDTQYF
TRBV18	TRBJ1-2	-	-	TGTGCCAGCTCACCTGGCGAGGGACTTTCGTTTGGCTACACCTTC	CASSPGEGLSFGYTF
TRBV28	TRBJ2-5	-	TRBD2	TGTGCCAGCAGTCCAAGCGGGGGGATCTTGGAGACCCAGTACTTC	CASSPSGGILETQYF
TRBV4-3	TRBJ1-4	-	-	TGCGCCAGCAGCCCGAGCGGAGCAACTAATGAAAAACTGTTTTTT	CASSPSGATNEKLFF
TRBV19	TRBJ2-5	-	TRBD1	TGTGCCAGTAGTAGTGACAGGGAAGAGACCCAGTACTTC	CASSSDREETQYF
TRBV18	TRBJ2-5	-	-	TGTGCCAGCTCCCCTGTTTCGGGATCCCAAGAGACCCAGTACTTC	CASSPVSGSQETQYF
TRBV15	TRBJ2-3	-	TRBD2	TGTGCCACCAGCAGAGAGAGTAGCGGGAGTTTTGATACGCAGTATTTT	CATSRESSGSFDTQYF
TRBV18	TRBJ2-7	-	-	TGTGCCAGCTCACCAGACCTTGAAGACCGAAACCACTTC	CASSPDLEDRNHF
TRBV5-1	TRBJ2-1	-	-	TGCGCCAGCAGCGCGGGCGTAAGCTCCTACAATGAGCAGTTCTTC	CASSAGVSSYNEQFF
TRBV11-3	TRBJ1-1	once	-	TGTGCCAGCAGCGCACTTTCAAACACTGAAGCTTTCTTT	CASSALSNTEAFF